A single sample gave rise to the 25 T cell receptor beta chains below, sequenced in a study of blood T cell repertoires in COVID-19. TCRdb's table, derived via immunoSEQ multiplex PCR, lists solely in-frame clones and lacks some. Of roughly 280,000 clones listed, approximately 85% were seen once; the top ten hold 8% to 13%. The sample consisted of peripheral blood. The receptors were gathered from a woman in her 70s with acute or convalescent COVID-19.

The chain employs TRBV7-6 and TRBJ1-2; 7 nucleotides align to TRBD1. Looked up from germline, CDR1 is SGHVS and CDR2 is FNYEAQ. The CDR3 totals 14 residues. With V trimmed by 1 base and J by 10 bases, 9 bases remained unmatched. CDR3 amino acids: CASSLDTGETAYTF. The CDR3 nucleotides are TGTGCCAGCAGCTTAGATACAGGGGAAACGGCCTACACCTTC.

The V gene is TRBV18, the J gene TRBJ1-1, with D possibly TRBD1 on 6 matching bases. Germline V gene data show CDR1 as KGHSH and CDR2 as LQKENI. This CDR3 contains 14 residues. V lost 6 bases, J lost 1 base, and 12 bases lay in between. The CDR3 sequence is CASSRGGENTEAFF. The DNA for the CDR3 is TGTGCCAGCTCCCGAGGGGGGGAGAACACTGAAGCTTTCTTT. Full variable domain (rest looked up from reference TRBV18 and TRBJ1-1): NAGVMQNPRHLVRRRGQEARLRCSPMKGHSHVYWYRQLPEEGLKFMVYLQKENIIDESGMPKERFSAEFPKEGPSILRIQQVVRGDSAAYFCASSRGGENTEAFFGQGTRLTVV.

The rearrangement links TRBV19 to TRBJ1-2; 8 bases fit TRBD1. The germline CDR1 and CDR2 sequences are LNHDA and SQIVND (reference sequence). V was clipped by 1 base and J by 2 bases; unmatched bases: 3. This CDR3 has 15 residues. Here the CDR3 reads CASSIARGRNYGYTF. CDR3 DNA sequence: TGTGCCAGTAGTATAGCCAGGGGGCGCAACTATGGCTACACCTTC.

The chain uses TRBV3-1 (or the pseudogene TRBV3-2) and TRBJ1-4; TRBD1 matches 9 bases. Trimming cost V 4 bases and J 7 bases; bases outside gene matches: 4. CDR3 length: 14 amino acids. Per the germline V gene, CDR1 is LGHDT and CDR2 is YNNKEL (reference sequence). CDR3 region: CASSPGQGLEKLFF. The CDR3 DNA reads TGTGCCAGCAGCCCGGGACAGGGCCTTGAAAAACTGTTTTTT.

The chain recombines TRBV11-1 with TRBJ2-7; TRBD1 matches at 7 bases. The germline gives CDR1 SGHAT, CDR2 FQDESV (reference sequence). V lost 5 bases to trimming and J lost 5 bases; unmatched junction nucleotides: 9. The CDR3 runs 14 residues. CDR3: CASSPHGQGDEQYF. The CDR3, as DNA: TGTGCCAGCAGCCCCCACGGGCAGGGGGACGAGCAGTACTTC.

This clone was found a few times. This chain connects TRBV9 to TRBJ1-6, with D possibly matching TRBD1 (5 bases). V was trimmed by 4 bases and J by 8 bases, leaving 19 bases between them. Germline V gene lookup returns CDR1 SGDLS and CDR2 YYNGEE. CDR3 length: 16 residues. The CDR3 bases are TGTGCCAGCAGCCCACGGCCCCAGGGATCTCATTCACCCCTCCACTTT. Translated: CASSPRPQGSHSPLHF.

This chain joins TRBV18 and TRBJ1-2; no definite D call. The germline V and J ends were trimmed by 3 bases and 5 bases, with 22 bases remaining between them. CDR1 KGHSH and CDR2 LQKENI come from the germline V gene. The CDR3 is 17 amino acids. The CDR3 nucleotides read TGTGCCAGCTCACCCCTACCAGCCGGGGATGAGACTTATGGCTACACCTTC. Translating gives CASSPLPAGDETYGYTF. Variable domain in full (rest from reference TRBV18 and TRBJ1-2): NAGVMQNPRHLVRRRGQEARLRCSPMKGHSHVYWYRQLPEEGLKFMVYLQKENIIDESGMPKERFSAEFPKEGPSILRIQQVVRGDSAAYFCASSPLPAGDETYGYTFGSGTRLTVV.

The CDR3 sequence: CASSPSWPQHF. CDR3 DNA sequence: TGTGCCAGCAGCCCCTCGTGGCCCCAGCATTTT. The rearrangement links TRBV27 to TRBJ1-5, with D unresolved. The CDR3 consists of 11 residues. CDR1 and CDR2 from the germline V gene are MNHEY and SMNVEV (reference sequence). Trimming stripped 6 bases from V and 9 bases from J, with 9 bases between.

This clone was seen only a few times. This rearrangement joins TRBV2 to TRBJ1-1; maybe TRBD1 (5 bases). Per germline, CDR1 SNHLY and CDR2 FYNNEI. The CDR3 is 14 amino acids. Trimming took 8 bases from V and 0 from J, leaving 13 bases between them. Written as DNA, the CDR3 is TGTGCCAGCCGTAACAGGTTAATGAACACTGAAGCTTTCTTT. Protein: CASRNRLMNTEAFF.

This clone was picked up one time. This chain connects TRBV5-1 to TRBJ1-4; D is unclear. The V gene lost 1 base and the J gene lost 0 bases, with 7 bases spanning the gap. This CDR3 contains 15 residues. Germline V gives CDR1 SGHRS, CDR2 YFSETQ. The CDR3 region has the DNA TGCGCCAGCAGCTTGACCGGGACAACTAATGAAAAACTGTTTTTT. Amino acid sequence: CASSLTGTTNEKLFF.

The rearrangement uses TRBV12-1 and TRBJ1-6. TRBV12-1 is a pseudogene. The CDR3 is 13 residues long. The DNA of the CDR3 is TGTGCCAGCAGCTTCCCGGTCGGGGCACCCCTCCACTTT. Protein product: CASSFPVGAPLHF.

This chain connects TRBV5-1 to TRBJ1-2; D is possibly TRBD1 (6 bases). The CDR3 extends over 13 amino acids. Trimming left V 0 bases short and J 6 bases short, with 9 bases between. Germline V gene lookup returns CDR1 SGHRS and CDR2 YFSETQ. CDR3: CASSLETGDGYTF. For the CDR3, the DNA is TGCGCCAGCAGCTTGGAGACAGGAGATGGCTACACCTTC.

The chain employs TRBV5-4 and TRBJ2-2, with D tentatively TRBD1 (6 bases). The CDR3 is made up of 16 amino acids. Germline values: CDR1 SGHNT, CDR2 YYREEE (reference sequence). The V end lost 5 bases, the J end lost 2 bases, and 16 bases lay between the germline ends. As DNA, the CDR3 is TGTGCCAGCAGGCGAACAGGGCCACTAAACACCGGGGAGCTGTTTTTT. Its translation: CASRRTGPLNTGELFF.

Here the CDR3 reads CASSHARGGTTNEKLFF. As DNA, the CDR3 is TGTGCCAGCAGCCACGCCCGGGGTGGGACAACTAATGAAAAACTGTTTTTT. V and J are TRBV11-2 and TRBJ1-4; no definite D call. CDR1 and CDR2 (germline): SGHAT, FQNNGV. The CDR3 covers 17 residues. V lost 5 bases to trimming and J lost 0 bases, with 16 bases between them.

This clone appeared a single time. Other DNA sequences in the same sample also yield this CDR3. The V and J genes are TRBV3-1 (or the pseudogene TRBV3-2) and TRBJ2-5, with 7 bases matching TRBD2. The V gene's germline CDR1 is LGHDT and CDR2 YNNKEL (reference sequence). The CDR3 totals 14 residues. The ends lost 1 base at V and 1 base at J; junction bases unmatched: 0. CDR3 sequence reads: CASSQGLAQETQYF. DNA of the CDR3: TGTGCCAGCAGCCAAGGACTAGCCCAAGAGACCCAGTACTTC.

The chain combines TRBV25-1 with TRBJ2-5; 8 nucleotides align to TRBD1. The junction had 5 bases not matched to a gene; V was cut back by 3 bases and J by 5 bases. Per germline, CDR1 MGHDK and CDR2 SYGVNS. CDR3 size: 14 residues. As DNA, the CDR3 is TGTGCCAGCAGTGATCCGGGACAGGTGGAGACCCAGTACTTC. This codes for CASSDPGQVETQYF.

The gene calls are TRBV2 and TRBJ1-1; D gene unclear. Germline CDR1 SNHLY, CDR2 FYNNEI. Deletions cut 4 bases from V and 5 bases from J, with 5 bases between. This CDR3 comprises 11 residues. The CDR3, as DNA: TGTGCCAGCAGTGTCGTAACTGAAGCTTTCTTT. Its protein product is CASSVVTEAFF.

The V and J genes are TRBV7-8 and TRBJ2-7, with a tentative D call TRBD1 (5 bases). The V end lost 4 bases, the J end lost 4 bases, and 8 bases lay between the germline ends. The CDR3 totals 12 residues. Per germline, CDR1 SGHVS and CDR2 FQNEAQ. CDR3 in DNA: TGTGCCAGCAGCTCCAGGGTTTACGAGCAGTACTTC. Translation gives CASSSRVYEQYF.

CDR3: CASSQLVQETQYF. In DNA, the CDR3 is TGTGCCAGCAGCCAATTAGTCCAAGAGACCCAGTACTTC. This chain connects TRBV7-3 to TRBJ2-5; no clear D. CDR1 and CDR2 from the germline V gene are SGHTA and FQGTGA. The CDR3 contains 13 residues. Trimming stripped 5 bases from V and 1 base from J, with 8 bases between.

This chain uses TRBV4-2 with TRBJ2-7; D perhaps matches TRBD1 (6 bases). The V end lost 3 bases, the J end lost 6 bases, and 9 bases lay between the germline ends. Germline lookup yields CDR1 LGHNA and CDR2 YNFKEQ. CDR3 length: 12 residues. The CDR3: CASSQTGAEQYF. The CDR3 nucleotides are TGTGCCAGCAGCCAGACAGGAGCCGAGCAGTACTTC.

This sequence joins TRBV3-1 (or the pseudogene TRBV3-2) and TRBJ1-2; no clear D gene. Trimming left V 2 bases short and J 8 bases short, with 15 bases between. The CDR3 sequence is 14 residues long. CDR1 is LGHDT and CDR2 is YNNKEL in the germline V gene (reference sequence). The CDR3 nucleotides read TGTGCCAGCAGCCAAATAAGTAGCTGGAACGGCTACACCTTC. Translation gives CASSQISSWNGYTF.

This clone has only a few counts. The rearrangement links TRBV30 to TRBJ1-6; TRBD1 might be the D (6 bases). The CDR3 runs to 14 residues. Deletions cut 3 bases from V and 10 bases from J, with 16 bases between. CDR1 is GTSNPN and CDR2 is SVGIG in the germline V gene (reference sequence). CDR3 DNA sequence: TGTGCCTGGAGCAGAGGGACATCCGACTCACCCCTCCACTTT. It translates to CAWSRGTSDSPLHF.

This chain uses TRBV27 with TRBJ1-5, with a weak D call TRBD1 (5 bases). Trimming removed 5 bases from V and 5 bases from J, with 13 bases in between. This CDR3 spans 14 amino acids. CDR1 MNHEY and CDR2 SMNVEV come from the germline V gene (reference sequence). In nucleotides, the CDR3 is TGTGCCAGCAGTACAGGAGGGCTACATCAGCCCCAGCATTTT. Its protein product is CASSTGGLHQPQHF.

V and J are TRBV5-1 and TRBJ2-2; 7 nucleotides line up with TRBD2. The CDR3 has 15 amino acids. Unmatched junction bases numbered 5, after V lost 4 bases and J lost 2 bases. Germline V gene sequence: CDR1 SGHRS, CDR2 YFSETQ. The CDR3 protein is CASSPGGGNTGELFF. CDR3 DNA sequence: TGCGCCAGCAGCCCGGGAGGAGGTAACACCGGGGAGCTGTTTTTT.

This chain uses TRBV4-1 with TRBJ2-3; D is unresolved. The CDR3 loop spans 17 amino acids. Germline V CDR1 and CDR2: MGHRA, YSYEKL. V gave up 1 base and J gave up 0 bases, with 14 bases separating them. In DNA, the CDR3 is TGCGCCAGCAGCCAAGCGGTGTCCATTCCTAGCACAGATACGCAGTATTTT. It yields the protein CASSQAVSIPSTDTQYF.